The 7 T cell receptor beta chains reported below all come from one sample, sequenced in a study of regulatory T cells in long-lasting Graves disease. CDR3-region Arm-PCR and iRepertoire HTBI primers produced the TCR beta libraries. TCRdb reprocessed the multiplex PCR reads via MiXCR and lists one record per CDR3 protein. The sample records 350,000 to 450,000 distinct CDR3 sequences, approximately 16% being singletons. Time point noted: newly diagnosed GD, antithyroid drugs for less than 3 months. PBMC-derived RNA was used for the TCR library. These data were also filed under a second study, of T cells in Graves' hyperthyroidism and ophthalmopathy.

Source: peripheral blood mononuclear cells (PBMCs), taken at new diagnosis, from a patient treated with antithyroid drugs. These receptor sequences come from a middle-aged woman with Graves disease.

As regards this clonotype: This may be a read error: a much more frequent sequence differs by one nucleotide. V and J are TRBV10-2 and TRBJ2-3; D might be TRBD2 (6 bases). Germline CDR1 reads WSHSY; CDR2 reads SAAADI. The CDR3 is 14 amino acids. Here the CDR3 reads CASSYPGATDTRYF. DNA for the CDR3: TGCGCCAGCAGTTATCCGGGAGCCACAGATACGCGGTATTTT.

This clonotype was found a few times. For the CDR3, the DNA is TGTGCCAGCAGCTTAGGACAGTCGCCCTACAATGAGCAGTTCTTC. Its protein is CASSLGQSPYNEQFF. The chain couples TRBV7-9 to TRBJ2-1; a possible D gene is TRBD1 (5 bases). Deletions cut 1 base from V and 2 bases from J, with 9 bases between. Per the germline V gene, CDR1 is SEHNR and CDR2 is FQNEAQ (reference sequence). The CDR3 is 15 amino acids.

This sequence joins TRBV11-2 and TRBJ2-3, with 9 bases identical to TRBD2. The germline CDR1 and CDR2 sequences are SGHAT and FQNNGV. With 7 bases clipped from V and 4 bases from J, the junction kept 15 bases outside the gene matches. The CDR3 extends over 17 amino acids. CDR3 loop: CASTRGGGRATPDTQYF. The CDR3 DNA sequence: TGTGCCAGCACCCGCGGCGGCGGGAGGGCCACCCCAGATACGCAGTATTTT.

This clonotype was found a few times. This chain connects TRBV19 to TRBJ2-4; TRBD1 agrees at 7 bases. V was pared by 5 bases and J by 0 bases, with 7 bases of the junction left unmatched. The CDR3 contains 16 residues. Per the germline V gene, CDR1 is LNHDA and CDR2 is SQIVND (reference sequence). CDR3 nucleotide sequence: TGTGCCAGTAGTTGGGGACAGAAACTAGCCAAAAACATTCAGTACTTC. Translation gives CASSWGQKLAKNIQYF.

This rearrangement joins TRBV7-2 to TRBJ2-1; TRBD2 agrees at 7 bases. The CDR3 loop spans 16 amino acids. Germline loops: CDR1 SGHTA, CDR2 FQGNSA. J gave up 0 bases and V 5 bases, and 7 bases lay outside the gene matches. This CDR3 reads CASSPHGGSSYNEQFF. The CDR3 nucleotides are TGTGCCAGCAGCCCCCACGGCGGGAGCTCCTACAATGAGCAGTTCTTC.

The rearrangement joins TRBV5-1 to TRBJ2-1; a weak D match, TRBD1 (7 bases). The CDR3 has 16 residues. Between the trimmed V and J ends, which lost 1 base and 8 bases, there was a span of 19 bases. The germline gives CDR1 SGHRS, CDR2 YFSETQ. The CDR3, as DNA: TGCGCCAGCAGCTTGAAGTCCAGGGGGGCTGGCTATGAGCAGTTCTTC. It encodes CASSLKSRGAGYEQFF.

This clonotype was recorded many times. The chain is built from TRBV20-1 and TRBJ2-7, with 9 positions matching TRBD2. After removal of 5 bases from V and 0 bases from J, the junction contained 8 bases not matched to a gene. In germline, CDR1 is DFQATT, CDR2 SNEGSKA (reference sequence). The CDR3 has 15 residues. CDR3 sequence reads: CSAQGEREASYEQYF. The CDR3 region has the DNA TGCAGTGCTCAGGGGGAGCGGGAGGCCTCCTACGAGCAGTACTTC.